The entry that follows covers one T cell receptor beta chain sequence. A much larger clone lies one base from this, so it may be a read error. This entry comes from a study of tumor-infiltrating lymphocytes in primary liver carcinoma. Between the trimmed V and J ends, which lost 1 base and 4 bases, there was a span of 8 bases. CDR3 length: 14 amino acids. Out of unsorted whole blood came the blood RNA, and germline DNA was extracted as well. Starting from approximately 0.45 ug of total RNA, TCR beta cDNA was produced with a primer in the constant region. What produced the TCR beta libraries was three nested multiplex PCR rounds using slightly modified ARM-PCR. Forward primers for TRBV1-TRBV30 and a C-beta reverse primer served the first two PCR rounds, at approximately 10 cycles each. One entry per CDR3 protein, called by TCRdb with MiXCR from the multiplex PCR reads. Of 300,000 to 350,000 distinct CDR3 sequences listed, roughly two thirds are singletons.

Sequencing was done on a sample of peripheral blood. The TCR comes from a man aged 35-49 years with primary liver carcinoma and hepatitis B virus infection. This chain links TRBV12-3 or TRBV12-4 with TRBJ1-3; D gene uncertain. In DNA form, the CDR3 reads TGTGCCAGCAGTTTAGGGATAGGAGGAAACACCATATATTTT. It specifies CASSLGIGGNTIYF.